Shown below are 4 T cell receptor beta chains from a single sample sequenced in a study of T cells in Graves' hyperthyroidism and ophthalmopathy (dated by TCRdb to about 2019). Libraries were prepared through multiplex PCR. The sequencing machine was an Illumina HiSeq 2000. The TCR beta CDR3 regions were amplified from the RNA transcripts. A first-round RT-PCR of the TCR CDR3 used the HTBI primer set with the Qiagen OneStep RT-PCR kit. The public reads were reanalyzed by TCRdb: fastp trimming at Q25, MiXCR alignment, in-frame beta chains only. A single entry per CDR3 protein holds the most common genes and DNA from its merged rows. The sample includes a few hundred thousand distinct CDR3 sequences, with roughly 15% observed a single time. The ten largest make up more than 11% of the sample. The sequencing input was blood. The receptors originated from a woman between 40 and 55 years old with Graves' hyperthyroidism.

Turning to this clonotype: The junction shows a germline mismatch at one end, possibly a read error. The genes are TRBV5-1 and TRBJ2-7; 7 nucleotides agree with TRBD1. Germline CDR1 is SGHRS and CDR2 is YFSETQ. The CDR3 runs 13 residues. DNA for the CDR3: TGCGCCGGCAGCTCGAGACAGGGCTACGAGCAGTACTTC. Residues: CAGSSRQGYEQYF. The variable domain in full, completed from reference TRBV5-1 and TRBJ2-7, reads KAGVTQTPRYLIKTRGQQVTLSCSPISGHRSVSWYQQTPGQGLQFLFEYFSETQRNKGNFPGRFSGRQFSNSRSEMNVSTLELGDSALYLCAGSSRQGYEQYFGPGTRLTVT.

The rearrangement joins TRBV20-1 to TRBJ2-5; D is unclear. The V end was cut by 7 bases, the J end by 0 bases, with 6 bases between. This CDR3 has 11 residues. The germline gives CDR1 DFQATT, CDR2 SNEGSKA (reference sequence). CDR3 in amino acids: CSGDNQETQYF. The CDR3 DNA sequence: TGCAGTGGAGACAACCAAGAGACCCAGTACTTC.

The gene calls are TRBV20-1 and TRBJ2-1; D perhaps matches TRBD2 (5 bases). Germline V gives CDR1 DFQATT, CDR2 SNEGSKA (reference sequence). The V gene lost 3 bases and the J gene lost 4 bases, with 13 bases spanning the gap. The CDR3 loop spans 14 amino acids. The CDR3 sequence is CSARPQWEYNEQFF. The CDR3 bases are TGCAGTGCTAGGCCGCAGTGGGAGTACAATGAGCAGTTCTTC.

This sequence joins TRBV25-1 and TRBJ2-2; D remains ambiguous. CDR1 is MGHDK, CDR2 SYGVNS, per germline. The CDR3 has 13 residues. V lost 5 bases and J lost 5, with 9 bases in between. CDR3 sequence: CASSYVVTGELFF. As DNA, the CDR3 is TGTGCCAGCAGTTATGTAGTTACCGGGGAGCTGTTTTTT.